This is a list of T cell receptor beta chains from one sample in a study of cytomegalovirus exposure and HLA in healthy donors. The protocol was immunoSEQ multiplex PCR, while the TCRdb copy is restricted to in-frame clones and leaves out a portion. The data hold under 170,000 clones, with around 79% observed a single time. Sequenced material: PBMCs. These receptors were collected from a human donor in good health. Each CDR3 is given with its conserved first and last residue. Each record gives: clone size, J gene, V gene, D gene, CDR3 DNA, CDR3 protein. D genes are given only for firm matches. Size is omitted from some rows. Given values are once, few, many or a class for expanded clones.

clone_size: .
j_call: TRBJ2-5
v_call: TRBV27
d_call: TRBD2
cdr3_nt: TGTGCCAGCAGTTTAGTACTAGCGGGAGGGTTTGGGACCCAGTACTTC
cdr3_aa: CASSLVLAGGFGTQYF

clone_size: .
j_call: TRBJ2-6
v_call: TRBV11-2
d_call: .
cdr3_nt: TGTGCCAGCAGCTTAGCCGTCCCAGCTGGGGCCAACGTCCTGACTTTC
cdr3_aa: CASSLAVPAGANVLTF

clone_size: .
j_call: TRBJ1-2
v_call: TRBV20-1
d_call: TRBD1
cdr3_nt: TGCAGTGCAACAGGGGACTATGGCTACACCTTC
cdr3_aa: CSATGDYGYTF

clone_size: .
j_call: TRBJ2-7
v_call: TRBV5-1
d_call: TRBD2
cdr3_nt: TGCGCCAGCAGCTTCTCGCCCCCGACTAGCGGGAGGGGAGGGGAGCAGTACTTC
cdr3_aa: CASSFSPPTSGRGGEQYF

clone_size: .
j_call: TRBJ2-3
v_call: TRBV27
d_call: .
cdr3_nt: TGTGCCAGCAGTTCCCCTATGCGGGGCTACACAGATACGCAGTATTTT
cdr3_aa: CASSSPMRGYTDTQYF

clone_size: .
j_call: TRBJ2-7
v_call: TRBV27
d_call: TRBD2
cdr3_nt: TGTGCCAGCAGCTTAGCGGGAGTCCGCGAGCAGTACTTC
cdr3_aa: CASSLAGVREQYF

clone_size: .
j_call: TRBJ1-2
v_call: TRBV6-5
d_call: TRBD1
cdr3_nt: TGTGCCAGCGTCGCAAGGACAGGTGGAGATGGCTACACCTTC
cdr3_aa: CASVARTGGDGYTF

clone_size: .
j_call: TRBJ2-3
v_call: TRBV10-2
d_call: TRBD2
cdr3_nt: TGCGCCACCTGGGCGGGGGGCACAGATACGCAGTATTTT
cdr3_aa: CATWAGGTDTQYF

clone_size: .
j_call: TRBJ2-6
v_call: TRBV21-1
d_call: .
cdr3_nt: TGTGCCAGCATCACCGGGGGAGGGGACTCTGGGGCCAACGTCCTGACTTTC
cdr3_aa: CASITGGGDSGANVLTF

clone_size: .
j_call: TRBJ2-7
v_call: TRBV6-1
d_call: TRBD1
cdr3_nt: TGTGCCAGCAGTGAACGCGACCCCCGGGACAGCGGAACTTACGAGCAGTACTTC
cdr3_aa: CASSERDPRDSGTYEQYF

clone_size: .
j_call: TRBJ2-5
v_call: TRBV7-3
d_call: TRBD1
cdr3_nt: TGTGCCAGCAGACCGACAGGGAGCGAGACCCAGTACTTC
cdr3_aa: CASRPTGSETQYF

clone_size: .
j_call: TRBJ2-2
v_call: TRBV13
d_call: .
cdr3_nt: TGTGCCAGCAGCCACCAGGGCGGGGAGCTGTTTTTT
cdr3_aa: CASSHQGGELFF

clone_size: .
j_call: TRBJ2-5
v_call: TRBV5-1
d_call: .
cdr3_nt: TGCGCCAGCAGCTTGGAGTCCCTCGTAGGGGAGGAGCAGTACTTC
cdr3_aa: CASSLESLVGEEQYF

clone_size: once
j_call: TRBJ1-1
v_call: TRBV30
d_call: TRBD1
cdr3_nt: TGTGCCTGGAGTGCCCCGGACAGGGGGAACACTGAAGCTTTCTTT
cdr3_aa: CAWSAPDRGNTEAFF

clone_size: .
j_call: TRBJ2-7
v_call: TRBV19
d_call: TRBD2
cdr3_nt: TGTGCCAGTAGTCCCAGCGGGGGGTCCTACGAGCAGTACTTC
cdr3_aa: CASSPSGGSYEQYF

clone_size: .
j_call: TRBJ1-5
v_call: TRBV7-6
d_call: TRBD1
cdr3_nt: TGTGCCAGCAGCACCGGGACAGGGGGCTGGGGTCAGCCCCAGCATTTT
cdr3_aa: CASSTGTGGWGQPQHF

clone_size: few
j_call: TRBJ1-6
v_call: TRBV14
d_call: .
cdr3_nt: TGTGCCAGCAGCCAAGGACTAGGGTTCGGTTCACCCCTCCACTTT
cdr3_aa: CASSQGLGFGSPLHF

clone_size: once
j_call: TRBJ2-5
v_call: TRBV12-5
d_call: TRBD2
cdr3_nt: TGTGCTAGTGGTTTTCTCCGGGAGGGCAGGGAGACCCAGTACTTC
cdr3_aa: CASGFLREGRETQYF

clone_size: .
j_call: TRBJ2-5
v_call: TRBV6-5
d_call: .
cdr3_nt: TGTGCCAGCAGTTCCCACAGGGTCCCAGAGACCCAGTACTTC
cdr3_aa: CASSSHRVPETQYF

clone_size: .
j_call: TRBJ2-7
v_call: TRBV30
d_call: .
cdr3_nt: TGTGCCTGGAGTCGACTATACGAGCAGTACTTC
cdr3_aa: CAWSRLYEQYF

clone_size: .
j_call: TRBJ1-2
v_call: TRBV6-1
d_call: .
cdr3_nt: TGTGCCAGCAGTGAGCCAGGGTTATATGGCTACACCTTC
cdr3_aa: CASSEPGLYGYTF

clone_size: once
j_call: TRBJ2-6
v_call: TRBV4-3
d_call: TRBD1
cdr3_nt: TGCGCCAGCAGTCCCCAGGGGGCTGGGGCCAACGTCCTGACTTTC
cdr3_aa: CASSPQGAGANVLTF

clone_size: few
j_call: TRBJ2-6
v_call: TRBV5-1
d_call: .
cdr3_nt: TGCGCCAGCAGCTTGTCTCAATATGCAGGCTCTGGGGCCAACGTCCTGACTTTC
cdr3_aa: CASSLSQYAGSGANVLTF

clone_size: .
j_call: TRBJ2-5
v_call: TRBV7-9
d_call: TRBD2
cdr3_nt: TGTGCCAGCAGCTTAGGGGTAGCGGGGGCTGAGTCTGAGACCCAGTACTTC
cdr3_aa: CASSLGVAGAESETQYF

clone_size: .
j_call: TRBJ1-1
v_call: TRBV19
d_call: .
cdr3_nt: TGTGCCAGTAGTATGGGTACAGGGAACACTGAAGCTTTCTTT
cdr3_aa: CASSMGTGNTEAFF

clone_size: .
j_call: TRBJ1-5
v_call: TRBV18
d_call: TRBD1
cdr3_nt: TGTGCCAGCTCACCTGACAGGGGACAGCCCCAGCATTTT
cdr3_aa: CASSPDRGQPQHF

clone_size: .
j_call: TRBJ1-4
v_call: TRBV5-6
d_call: .
cdr3_nt: TGTGCCAGCAGCTTGGTAAGCGGGGAGCGCGAAAAACTGTTTTTT
cdr3_aa: CASSLVSGEREKLFF

clone_size: .
j_call: TRBJ2-1
v_call: TRBV11-1
d_call: .
cdr3_nt: TGTGCCAGCAGCTTAGCCCCGGGAGTAGGGAATGAGCAGTTCTTC
cdr3_aa: CASSLAPGVGNEQFF

clone_size: .
j_call: TRBJ2-4
v_call: TRBV29-1
d_call: .
cdr3_nt: TGCAGCGTTGAGTTTGGGTCGGGGGACCTCAAAAACATTCAGTACTTC
cdr3_aa: CSVEFGSGDLKNIQYF

clone_size: .
j_call: TRBJ2-7
v_call: TRBV2
d_call: TRBD1
cdr3_nt: TGTGCCAGCAGACATCGTGGGGGGACAGGGATCTACGAGCAGTACTTC
cdr3_aa: CASRHRGGTGIYEQYF

clone_size: .
j_call: TRBJ1-1
v_call: TRBV5-8
d_call: .
cdr3_nt: TGTGCCAGCAGCCAGGCCGTCGGGCAGGGTGCAGCTTTCTTT
cdr3_aa: CASSQAVGQGAAFF

clone_size: .
j_call: TRBJ2-7
v_call: TRBV5-1
d_call: TRBD2
cdr3_nt: TGCGCCAGCAGCTTGGGCGGGAGCGGTTACGAGCAGTACTTC
cdr3_aa: CASSLGGSGYEQYF

clone_size: once
j_call: TRBJ1-2
v_call: TRBV28
d_call: TRBD1
cdr3_nt: TGTGCCAGCAGTTTAGGACAGGGAAAGAACTATGGCTACACCTTC
cdr3_aa: CASSLGQGKNYGYTF

clone_size: .
j_call: TRBJ2-3
v_call: TRBV4-2
d_call: TRBD2
cdr3_nt: TGTGCCAGCAGCTCCCCTAGCGGGAGTGGTATTAGCACAGATACGCAGTATTTT
cdr3_aa: CASSSPSGSGISTDTQYF

clone_size: .
j_call: TRBJ1-3
v_call: TRBV28
d_call: TRBD1
cdr3_nt: TGTGCCAGCAGTTCGGACAGGACTGGAAACACCATATATTTT
cdr3_aa: CASSSDRTGNTIYF

clone_size: .
j_call: TRBJ1-5
v_call: TRBV7-2
d_call: TRBD1
cdr3_nt: TGTGCCAGCAGCCTAAGACAGGGAGGAGATCAGCCCCAGCATTTT
cdr3_aa: CASSLRQGGDQPQHF

clone_size: .
j_call: TRBJ1-5
v_call: TRBV6-5
d_call: .
cdr3_nt: TGTGCCAGCAGTTACTTTCAAAATCAGCCCCAGCATTTT
cdr3_aa: CASSYFQNQPQHF

clone_size: .
j_call: TRBJ2-7
v_call: TRBV9
d_call: .
cdr3_nt: TGTGCCAGCAGCGTAGAAACAGGGTCCCCCTACGAGCAGTACTTC
cdr3_aa: CASSVETGSPYEQYF

clone_size: .
j_call: TRBJ2-7
v_call: TRBV4-2
d_call: TRBD2
cdr3_nt: TGTGCCAGCAGCCAAGGGGTCCAGCGGGGTAGTAGGCAGTACTTC
cdr3_aa: CASSQGVQRGSRQYF

clone_size: .
j_call: TRBJ2-1
v_call: TRBV28
d_call: .
cdr3_nt: TGTGCCAGCAGTTTATTCGGTAGTCGCGAGGGCAATGAGCAGTTCTTC
cdr3_aa: CASSLFGSREGNEQFF

clone_size: .
j_call: TRBJ1-2
v_call: TRBV27
d_call: .
cdr3_nt: TGTGCCAGCAGTTTAACATGGGGGGGCTTCAACTATGGCTACACCTTC
cdr3_aa: CASSLTWGGFNYGYTF

clone_size: .
j_call: TRBJ1-2
v_call: TRBV7-2
d_call: TRBD1
cdr3_nt: TGTGCCAGCAGCTTGGAGGGGGCTATGTATCATGGCTACACCTTC
cdr3_aa: CASSLEGAMYHGYTF

clone_size: .
j_call: TRBJ1-2
v_call: TRBV29-1
d_call: .
cdr3_nt: TGCAGCGTTGAAAGGACAGAGCGTGGCTACACCTTC
cdr3_aa: CSVERTERGYTF

clone_size: .
j_call: TRBJ1-2
v_call: TRBV6-5
d_call: .
cdr3_nt: TGTGCCAGCAGTTACCTACCCCGACAGATAAACTATGGCTACACCTTC
cdr3_aa: CASSYLPRQINYGYTF